This T cell receptor (beta chain) appears in the sequencing data of a study of T cell responses to AZD1222 COVID-19 vaccine. Points from the study as a whole: After the peak T cell response, and only then, were repertoires sampled.

A remark on this clone: What it binds is unknown.

Germline CDR1 is MNHEY and CDR2 is SVGAGI. V was shortened by 6 bases and J by 4 bases, with 10 bases between the two germline ends. The CDR3 has 13 amino acids. Method: immunoSEQ multiplex PCR; TCRdb's copy keeps in-frame clones and lacks some. The sample records about 94,000 clones, less than 85% being singletons. V and J are TRBV6-5 and TRBJ2-1, with a tentative D call TRBD1 (6 bases). The material was peripheral blood, obtained 28 days after the second AZD1222 dose. The sequence derives from an adult who received the AZD1222 COVID-19 vaccine. CDR3 sequence reads: CASRPTGYNEQFF. The DNA of the CDR3 is TGTGCCAGCAGGCCCACAGGGTACAATGAGCAGTTCTTC.